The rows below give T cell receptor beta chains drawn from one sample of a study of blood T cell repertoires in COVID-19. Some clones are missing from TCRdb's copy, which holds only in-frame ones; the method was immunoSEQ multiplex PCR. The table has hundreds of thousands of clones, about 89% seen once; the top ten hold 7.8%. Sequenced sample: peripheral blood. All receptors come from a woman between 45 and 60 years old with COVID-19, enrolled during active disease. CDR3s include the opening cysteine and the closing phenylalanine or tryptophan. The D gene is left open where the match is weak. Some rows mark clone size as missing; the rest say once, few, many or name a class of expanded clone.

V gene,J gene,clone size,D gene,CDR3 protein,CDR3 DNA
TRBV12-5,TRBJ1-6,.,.,CASGRDTSSPLHF,TGTGCTAGTGGCCGGGACACCAGTTCACCCCTCCACTTT
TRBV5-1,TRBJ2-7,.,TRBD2,CASSSERGSYYEQYF,TGCGCCAGCAGCTCAGAGCGGGGGTCATACTACGAGCAGTACTTC
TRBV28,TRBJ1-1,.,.,CASNSRGGVNTEAFF,TGTGCCAGCAACTCAAGGGGGGGGGTGAACACTGAAGCTTTCTTT
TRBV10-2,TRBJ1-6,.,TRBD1,CASSVIRQGTYNSPLHF,TGCGCCAGCAGTGTAATAAGACAGGGGACCTATAATTCACCCCTCCACTTT
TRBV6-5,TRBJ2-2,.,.,CASSPPGGRSGELFF,TGTGCCAGCAGTCCGCCGGGTGGTAGGTCCGGGGAGCTGTTTTTT
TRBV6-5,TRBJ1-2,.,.,CASSYSMGAPDGYTF,TGTGCCAGCAGTTACTCGATGGGGGCGCCGGATGGCTACACCTTC
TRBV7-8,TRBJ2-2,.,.,CASSLHSAEAGELFF,TGTGCCAGCAGCCTCCACTCAGCTGAGGCCGGGGAGCTGTTTTTT
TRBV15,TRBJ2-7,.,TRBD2,CATSRGGTKSYEQYF,TGTGCCACCAGCAGAGGAGGGACTAAGTCTTACGAGCAGTACTTC
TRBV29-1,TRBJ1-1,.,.,CSVAGGAANTEAFF,TGCAGCGTTGCGGGGGGGGCCGCGAACACTGAAGCTTTCTTT
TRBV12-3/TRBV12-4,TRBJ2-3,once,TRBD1,CASSLVEGATQYF,TGTGCCAGCAGTTTAGTTGAGGGGGCCACGCAGTATTTT
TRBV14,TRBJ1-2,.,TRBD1,CASSPRTGDGYTF,TGTGCCAGCAGCCCTCGGACAGGGGATGGCTACACCTTC
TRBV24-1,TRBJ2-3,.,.,CATSDRSRDTQYF,TGTGCCACCAGTGACCGAAGCCGAGATACGCAGTATTTT
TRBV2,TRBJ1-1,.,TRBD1,CASSQERQGNTEAFF,TGTGCCAGCAGTCAAGAAAGACAGGGGAACACTGAAGCTTTCTTT
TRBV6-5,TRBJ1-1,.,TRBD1,CASSQTGSTEAFF,TGTGCCAGCAGCCAGACAGGGTCCACTGAAGCTTTCTTT
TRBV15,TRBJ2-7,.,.,CATSRGPGDRKEQYF,TGTGCCACCAGCAGAGGTCCAGGGGACCGCAAGGAGCAGTACTTC
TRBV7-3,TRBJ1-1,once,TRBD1,CASSWGQGNTEAFF,TGTGCCAGCAGCTGGGGACAGGGAAACACTGAAGCTTTCTTT
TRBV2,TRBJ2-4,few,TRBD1,CASTSGGLSNIQYF,TGTGCCAGCACTTCAGGGGGCCTAAGTAACATTCAGTACTTC
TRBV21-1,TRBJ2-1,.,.,CASSQIRLAGYNEQFF,TGTGCCAGCAGCCAAATCCGACTAGCGGGGTACAATGAGCAGTTCTTC
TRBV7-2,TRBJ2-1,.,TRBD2,CASSLASGGIYNEQFF,TGTGCCAGCAGCTTAGCTAGCGGGGGAATCTACAATGAGCAGTTCTTC
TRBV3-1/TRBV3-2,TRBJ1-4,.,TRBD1,CATTSTGANEKLFF,TGTGCCACCACGAGTACAGGGGCAAATGAAAAACTGTTTTTT
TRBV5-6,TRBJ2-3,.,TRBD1,CASSWGQGIPDTQYF,TGTGCCAGCAGTTGGGGACAGGGGATCCCAGATACGCAGTATTTT
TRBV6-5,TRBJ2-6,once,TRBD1,CASSGQGAGANVLTF,TGTGCCAGCAGCGGACAGGGGGCTGGGGCCAACGTCCTGACTTTC
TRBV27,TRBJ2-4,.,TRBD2,CASSRRSGGAGNIQYF,TGTGCCAGCAGTCGGAGATCGGGGGGGGCCGGGAACATTCAGTACTTC
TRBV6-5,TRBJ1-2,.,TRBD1,CASSYGQGAGYGYTF,TGTGCCAGCAGTTACGGACAGGGGGCTGGATATGGCTACACCTTC
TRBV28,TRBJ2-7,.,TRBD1,CASTSGTGALLSSYEQYF,TGTGCCAGCACCTCCGGGACAGGGGCACTCCTGAGCTCCTACGAGCAGTACTTC
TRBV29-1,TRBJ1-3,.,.,CSVVRRSSGNTIYF,TGCAGCGTTGTTCGGCGGAGCTCTGGAAACACCATATATTTT